These 13 T cell receptor beta chains were sequenced from one sample in a study of blood T cell repertoires in COVID-19. Method: immunoSEQ multiplex PCR; TCRdb's copy keeps in-frame clones and lacks some. The table lists about 400,000 clones, around 90% of them singletons. The sequenced sample was PBMCs or T cells enriched from blood (not recorded which). The receptors here all came from a woman in her forties with acute COVID-19.

The chain employs TRBV3-1 (or the pseudogene TRBV3-2) and TRBJ2-7; 10 bases match TRBD2. CDR3 length: 15 amino acids. Per germline, CDR1 LGHDT and CDR2 YNNKEL (reference sequence). The V gene end was trimmed by 4 bases and the J gene end by 4 bases; junction bases not matched to a gene: 7. In nucleotides, the CDR3 is TGTGCCAGCAGCCGGGGCAGCGGGGGGGCGTACGAGCAGTACTTC. Its protein product is CASSRGSGGAYEQYF.

This clone was recorded only once. The rearrangement uses TRBV4-2 and TRBJ1-5; TRBD1 is a possible D gene (5 bases). Germline V gene data show CDR1 as LGHNA and CDR2 as YNFKEQ. Trimming removed 3 bases from V and 0 bases from J, with 12 bases in between. The CDR3 loop spans 16 amino acids. CDR3 in amino acids: CASSQETGDSNQPQHF. The CDR3 DNA reads TGTGCCAGCAGCCAGGAAACAGGTGATAGCAATCAGCCCCAGCATTTT.

The chain has TRBV25-1 and TRBJ2-1, with 11 positions matching TRBD2. Germline V CDR1 and CDR2: MGHDK, SYGVNS. Unmatched junction bases numbered 11, after V lost 5 bases and J lost 2 bases. The length of the CDR3 is 18 residues. The CDR3 bases are TGTGCCAGCAGTCTAGCGGGGGGTCCTTTTTCAGCCTACAATGAGCAGTTCTTC. This sequence encodes CASSLAGGPFSAYNEQFF. Based on the CDR3 plus reference TRBV25-1 and TRBJ2-1, the full variable domain is EADIYQTPRYLVIGTGKKITLECSQTMGHDKMYWYQQDPGMELHLIHYSYGVNSTEKGDLSSESTVSRIRTEHFPLTLESARPSHTSQYLCASSLAGGPFSAYNEQFFGPGTRLTVL.

The rearrangement links TRBV10-2 to TRBJ1-2; D is perhaps TRBD1 (6 bases). The CDR3 runs to 16 residues. CDR1 is WSHSY and CDR2 is SAAADI in the germline V gene. V lost 1 base, J lost 5 bases, and 17 bases lay in between. DNA of the CDR3: TGCGCCAGCAGTGAGTTTGTCAGGGGCGGTGGATATGGCTACACCTTC. Its translation is CASSEFVRGGGYGYTF.

The V gene is TRBV4-1, the J gene TRBJ1-1; D possibly corresponds to TRBD1 (6 bases). V lost 1 base to trimming and J lost 0 bases, with 15 bases between them. Germline loops: CDR1 MGHRA, CDR2 YSYEKL. This CDR3 is built from 17 residues. The CDR3 DNA reads TGCGCCAGCAGCCAAGGTCCTTTGACAGGTTTGAACACTGAAGCTTTCTTT. Encoded protein: CASSQGPLTGLNTEAFF.

This chain uses TRBV30 with TRBJ2-3; 12 positions agree with TRBD2. The CDR3 consists of 16 residues. Germline V gives CDR1 GTSNPN, CDR2 SVGIG (reference sequence). V lost 6 bases and J lost 0; bases outside the gene matches: 7. The CDR3 bases are TGTGCCTGTCTAGCGGGGGGGCCAGCAAGCACAGATACGCAGTATTTT. Its protein product is CACLAGGPASTDTQYF.

The rearrangement uses TRBV9 and TRBJ2-2, with TRBD2 identical over 10 bases. With 5 bases clipped from V and 4 bases from J, the junction kept 5 bases outside the gene matches. Germline loops: CDR1 SGDLS, CDR2 YYNGEE. CDR3 length: 15 residues. Written as DNA, the CDR3 is TGTGCCAGCAGGCCTAGCGGGGGTGTCACCGGGGAGCTGTTTTTT. Protein product: CASRPSGGVTGELFF.

This chain connects TRBV5-1 to TRBJ2-6, with D maybe TRBD1 (6 bases). The length of the CDR3 is 17 residues. CDR1 is SGHRS and CDR2 is YFSETQ in the germline V gene. Trimming took 4 bases from V and 0 from J, leaving 14 bases between them. The CDR3 DNA follows: TGCGCCAGCAGCCTAGTCACAGGGCGCTCTGGGGCCAACGTCCTGACTTTC. It yields the protein CASSLVTGRSGANVLTF.

The chain joins TRBV19 to TRBJ1-5, with D maybe TRBD1 (6 bases). The germline CDR1 and CDR2 sequences are LNHDA and SQIVND (reference sequence). The CDR3 totals 15 residues. Trimming pared 6 bases from V and 2 bases from J, leaving 14 bases between. CDR3 in amino acids: CASSSGGAGNQPQHF. The CDR3 DNA reads TGTGCCAGTAGCTCTGGGGGGGCGGGCAATCAGCCCCAGCATTTT.

The CDR3 reads CASRPHDLSSYNEQFF. The CDR3 DNA follows: TGTGCCAGTAGGCCCCATGACTTGAGCTCCTACAATGAGCAGTTCTTC. The chain links TRBV19 to TRBJ2-1; D remains ambiguous. Per the germline V gene, CDR1 is LNHDA and CDR2 is SQIVND (reference sequence). CDR3 length equals 16 residues. Trimming left V 6 bases short and J 0 bases short, with 15 bases between.

The chain carries TRBV7-7 and TRBJ1-1; perhaps TRBD1 as D (6 bases). Germline V gene data show CDR1 as SSHAT and CDR2 as FNYEAQ (reference sequence). The CDR3 length is 13 residues. Trimming left V 2 bases short and J 7 bases short, with 11 bases between. CDR3 sequence (DNA): TGTGCCAGCAGCTTAAACTTGGACAGTGAAGCTTTCTTT. Protein: CASSLNLDSEAFF.

The CDR3 DNA is TGTGCCAGCAGCAGCTTACAGGGGGCATATGGCTACACCTTC. Protein sequence: CASSSLQGAYGYTF. The chain combines TRBV21-1 with TRBJ1-2; TRBD1, the table's D call, was not compared with the DNA. TRBV21-1 is a pseudogene segment. The CDR3 sequence is 14 residues long.

The V and J genes are TRBV5-8 and TRBJ2-3; D perhaps matches TRBD2 (5 bases). Trimming cost V 2 bases and J 2 bases, with 9 bases left between them. This CDR3 has 14 residues. Germline assignment: CDR1 SGHTS and CDR2 YDEGEE. The CDR3 DNA is TGTGCCAGCAGCTTAAGTCTAGCCACAGATACGCAGTATTTT. This sequence encodes CASSLSLATDTQYF.